The 3 T cell receptor beta chains below were found in one sample sequenced in a study of blood T cell repertoires in COVID-19. TCRdb's copy holds only in-frame clones and misses some; the assay was immunoSEQ multiplex PCR. Of around 270,000 clones in the sample, around nine tenths were seen once. Sequencing was carried out using peripheral blood. Receptors originate from a woman in her fifties or sixties with COVID-19, enrolled during active disease.

The rearrangement joins TRBV6-4 to TRBJ1-3; the D is unclear. The CDR3 has 16 amino acids. V was pared by 3 bases and J by 0 bases, with 12 bases between. Germline loops: CDR1 MRHNA, CDR2 SNTAGT. The CDR3 DNA follows: TGTGCCAGCAGTGAAAACGGCGGAGCCTCTGGAAACACCATATATTTT. It yields the protein CASSENGGASGNTIYF.

The chain carries TRBV7-3 and TRBJ1-2; 9 nucleotides match TRBD1. Germline values: CDR1 SGHTA, CDR2 FQGTGA. Trimming removed 5 bases from V and 4 bases from J; junction bases left unmatched: 11. CDR3 length equals 16 residues. The DNA of the CDR3 is TGTGCCAGCAGCCCGCGACCGGGACAGGGATTCTATGGCTACACCTTC. Translating it yields CASSPRPGQGFYGYTF.

This clone appeared a few times. The chain is built from TRBV7-2 and TRBJ2-5, with 7 bases aligning to TRBD1. V was clipped by 8 bases and J by 4 bases; unmatched bases: 10. The CDR3 spans 14 residues. In germline, CDR1 is SGHTA, CDR2 FQGNSA. CDR3 DNA sequence: TGTGCCAGCGGACACCGACAGGGTCTAGAGACCCAGTACTTC. It is translated as CASGHRQGLETQYF.